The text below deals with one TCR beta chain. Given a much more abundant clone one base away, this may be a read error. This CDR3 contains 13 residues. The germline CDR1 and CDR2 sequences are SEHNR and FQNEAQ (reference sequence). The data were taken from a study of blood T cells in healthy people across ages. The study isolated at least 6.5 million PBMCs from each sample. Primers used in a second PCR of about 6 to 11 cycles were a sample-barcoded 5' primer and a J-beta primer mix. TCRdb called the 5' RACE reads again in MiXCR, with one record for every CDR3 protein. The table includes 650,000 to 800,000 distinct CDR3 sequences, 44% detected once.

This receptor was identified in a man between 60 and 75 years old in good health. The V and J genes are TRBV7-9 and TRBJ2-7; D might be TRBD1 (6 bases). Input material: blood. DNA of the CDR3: TGTACCAGCTCAGGGGATGGCCCCTACGAGCAGTACTTC. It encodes CTSSGDGPYEQYF.